This T cell receptor beta chain was captured in a study of control samples from healthy donors and cancer patients. Data came from immunoSEQ multiplex PCR; TCRdb stores just in-frame clones and leaves some out. The data show around 80,000 clones, approximately 94% seen once. This CDR3 contains 14 residues. Between the trimmed V and J ends, which lost 9 bases and 3 bases, there was a span of 16 bases. Germline V lookup: CDR1 SNHLY, CDR2 FYNNEI. Sequenced input: blood. The chain uses TRBV2 and TRBJ2-3, with D perhaps TRBD2 (6 bases). This clonotype originated in a woman in her twenties or thirties in good health. Here the CDR3 reads CARARTKGTDTQYF. The CDR3 DNA sequence: TGTGCCAGGGCCCGGACTAAGGGGACAGATACGCAGTATTTT.